The 4 T cell receptor beta chains below all came from one sample that was sequenced in a study of blood T cells in healthy people across ages (dated by TCRdb to about 2015). The library was produced with 5' RACE. The sequencer listed for this sample is Illumina HiSeq 2500. The second PCR ran for about 7 to 11 cycles and used a J-beta primer mix along with a sample-barcoded 5' primer. TCRdb reanalyzed the raw reads on its own, using fastp at Q25 for trimming and MiXCR for clone calling, and kept in-frame beta chains. Rows matching on CDR3 protein sequence are summarized as one entry with the most common DNA and genes. Counted in this sample were about 640,000 distinct CDR3 sequences; under 65% of them appeared once. The top ten constitute 30% to 40% of the sample. The sequenced material came from blood. These receptors originate from a man aged 60 to 69 in good health.

CDR3: CASAPRGPEAFF. The CDR3 nucleotides read TGTGCCAGCGCCCCCAGGGGTCCTGAAGCTTTCTTT. This rearrangement joins TRBV18 to TRBJ1-1, with D possibly matching TRBD1 (6 bases). V was clipped by 8 bases and J by 6 bases, with 13 bases between them. CDR3 length: 12 amino acids. The germline V gene encodes CDR1 KGHSH and CDR2 LQKENI.

V gene TRBV15 combines with J gene TRBJ2-3; TRBD1 agrees at 11 bases. This CDR3 spans 14 amino acids. Looked up from germline, CDR1 is LNHNV and CDR2 is YYDKDF (reference sequence). The trim removed 3 bases at V and 4 bases at J, leaving 0 bases unmatched. The CDR3, as DNA: TGTGCCACCAGCAGGGACAGGGGGCCAGATACGCAGTATTTT. Translating it yields CATSRDRGPDTQYF.

This rearrangement joins TRBV5-1 to TRBJ2-3; 8 nucleotides agree with TRBD2. CDR1 and CDR2 (germline): SGHRS, YFSETQ. The CDR3 length is 15 residues. The trim removed 4 bases at V and 2 bases at J, leaving 6 bases unmatched. CDR3 DNA sequence: TGCGCCAGCAGCAGAGCGGGGGAGCTCACAGATACGCAGTATTTT. Residues: CASSRAGELTDTQYF.

This clonotype showed up just a few times. The rearrangement joins TRBV7-9 to TRBJ1-1; TRBD1 is a possible D gene (5 bases). Germline V lookup: CDR1 SEHNR, CDR2 FQNEAQ (reference sequence). CDR3 size: 12 residues. The V gene lost 3 bases and the J gene lost 6 bases, with 8 bases spanning the gap. For the CDR3, the DNA is TGTGCCAGCAGCTTGTCGGGGGCTGAAGCTTTCTTT. This translates into CASSLSGAEAFF.